The following is a T cell receptor beta chain sequence with its context. Its target antigen remains unknown. The record has no base qualities; no much larger clone is one base away. The germline ends are 13 bases apart after V is trimmed by 2 bases and J by 5 bases. Spanning cysteine to phenylalanine, the CDR3 consists of 15 amino acids. The read is trimmed to its CDR3 DNA, 45 bases read in frame from base 1. The germline V gene (reference sequence) gives CDR1 as LNHDA and CDR2 as SQIVND. Library preparation was by RT-PCR. Reads for this sample came from a NextSeq 550. TCRdb cleaned the public reads at Q25 with fastp, built clones with MiXCR and kept in-frame beta chains. Identical CDR3 protein sequences are pooled into one entry, listed with their most common genes and DNA. The sample contains 15,000 to 20,000 distinct CDR3 sequences, approximately 30% of them found a single time. Clones ranked in the top ten supply around 33% of the sample.

The sample belongs to a study of patients and donors after allogeneic stem cell transplantation (TCRdb year 2020). The chain uses TRBV19 and TRBJ1-5, with no reliable assignment of the D segment. Sequenced sample: blood, either unsorted or a sorted T cell fraction (not recorded which). The sequence was obtained from a human donor who was either an allogeneic HSCT recipient or a stem cell or donor lymphocyte infusion donor (not recorded which). It is not recorded whose cells these are; they may come from a transplant donor. The CDR3 corresponds to CASSIRAGSYQPQHF. The bases are TGTGCCAGTAGTATACGGGCCGGAAGCTATCAGCCCCAGCATTTT.